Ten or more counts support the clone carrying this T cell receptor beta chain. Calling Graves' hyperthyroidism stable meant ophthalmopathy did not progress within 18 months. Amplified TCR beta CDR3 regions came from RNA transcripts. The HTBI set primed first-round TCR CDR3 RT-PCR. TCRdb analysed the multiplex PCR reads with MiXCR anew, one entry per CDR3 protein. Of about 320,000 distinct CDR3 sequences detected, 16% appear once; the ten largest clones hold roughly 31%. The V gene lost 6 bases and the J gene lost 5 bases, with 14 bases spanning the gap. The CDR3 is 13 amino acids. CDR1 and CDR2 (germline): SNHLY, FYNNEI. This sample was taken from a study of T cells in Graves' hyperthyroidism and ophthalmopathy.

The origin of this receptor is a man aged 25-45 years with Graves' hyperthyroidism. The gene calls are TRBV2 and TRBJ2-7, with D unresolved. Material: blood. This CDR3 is CASSGLVRDEQYF. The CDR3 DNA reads TGTGCCAGCAGCGGCCTCGTAAGGGACGAGCAGTACTTC.